This paragraph reports one T cell receptor beta chain. Its specificity is not known. This entry is derived from a study of T cell responses to AZD1222 COVID-19 vaccine. Data came from immunoSEQ multiplex PCR; TCRdb stores just in-frame clones and leaves some out. The sample gives some 98,000 clones, approximately 84% of which show up once; over 12% is in the top ten. This CDR3 spans 19 amino acids. The V gene's germline CDR1 is LGHDT and CDR2 YNNKEL (reference sequence). V was shortened by 4 bases and J by 0 bases, with 19 bases between the two germline ends. Study results and caveats: Two doses of AZD1222 preceded a rise in Spike-specific TCR breadth and depth. AZD1222 recipients seropositive at baseline numbered only 5 to 7. Across spike, vaccine-associated CD4 TCRs were found, dominant at 160-218 and 743-854.

Source: peripheral blood, taken 28 days after the second AZD1222 dose. The chain joins TRBV3-1 (or the pseudogene TRBV3-2) to TRBJ1-6; D possibly corresponds to TRBD1 (5 bases). This TCR was recovered from an adult who received the AZD1222 COVID-19 vaccine. CDR3 coding DNA: TGTGCCAGCAGCCCTAAATTTCCGGACGGACACTCCTATAATTCACCCCTCCACTTT. It yields the protein CASSPKFPDGHSYNSPLHF.